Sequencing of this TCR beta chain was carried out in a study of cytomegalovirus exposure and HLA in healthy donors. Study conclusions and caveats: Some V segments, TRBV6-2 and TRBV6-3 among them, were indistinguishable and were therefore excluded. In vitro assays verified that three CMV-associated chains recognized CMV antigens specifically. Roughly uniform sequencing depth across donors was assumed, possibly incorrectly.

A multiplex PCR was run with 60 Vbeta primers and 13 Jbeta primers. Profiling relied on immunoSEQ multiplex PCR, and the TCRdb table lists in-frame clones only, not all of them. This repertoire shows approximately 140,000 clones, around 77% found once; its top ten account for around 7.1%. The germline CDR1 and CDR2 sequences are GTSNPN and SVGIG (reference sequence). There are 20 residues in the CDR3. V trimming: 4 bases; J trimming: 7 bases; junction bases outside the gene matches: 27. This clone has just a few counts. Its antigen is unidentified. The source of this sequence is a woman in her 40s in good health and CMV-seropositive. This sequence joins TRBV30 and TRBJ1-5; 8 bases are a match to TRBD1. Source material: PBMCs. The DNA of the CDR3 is TGTGCCTGGAATGCGAGGGAACACTTAGAAAACCGGACAGGGAGACAGCCCCAGCATTTT. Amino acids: CAWNAREHLENRTGRQPQHF. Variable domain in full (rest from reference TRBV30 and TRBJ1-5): SQTIHQWPATLVQPVGSPLSLECTVEGTSNPNLYWYRQAAGRGLQLLFYSVGIGQISSEVPQNLSASRPQDRQFILSSKKLLLSDSGFYLCAWNAREHLENRTGRQPQHFGDGTRLSIL.